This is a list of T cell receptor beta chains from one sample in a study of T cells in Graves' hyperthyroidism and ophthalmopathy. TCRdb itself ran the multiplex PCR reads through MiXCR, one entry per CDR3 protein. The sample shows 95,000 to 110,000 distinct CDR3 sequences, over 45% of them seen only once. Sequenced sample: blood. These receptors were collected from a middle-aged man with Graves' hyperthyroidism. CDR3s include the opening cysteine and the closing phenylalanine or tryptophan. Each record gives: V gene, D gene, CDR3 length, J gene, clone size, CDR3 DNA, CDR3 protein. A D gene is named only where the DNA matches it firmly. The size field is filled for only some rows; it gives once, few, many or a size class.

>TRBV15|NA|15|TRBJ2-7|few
TGTGCCACCAGCAGCGATGCGGGACAGCCCTACGAGCAGTACTTC
CATSSDAGQPYEQYF
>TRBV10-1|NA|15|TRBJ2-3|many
TGCGCCAGCAGTGAGCTTACCGAGTGGGGCGATACGCAGTATTTT
CASSELTEWGDTQYF
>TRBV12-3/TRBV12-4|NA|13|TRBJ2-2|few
TGTGCCAGCCGGGTCCGCGGCACCGGGGAGCTGTTTTTT
CASRVRGTGELFF
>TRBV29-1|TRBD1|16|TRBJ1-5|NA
TGCAGCAGTGATACCGGGACAGTGTCCAGCAATCAGCCCCAGCATTTT
CSSDTGTVSSNQPQHF
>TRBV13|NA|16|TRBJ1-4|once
TGTGCCAGCAGCTCCAAAGCGGGAGAGACTAATGAAAAACTGTTTTTT
CASSSKAGETNEKLFF
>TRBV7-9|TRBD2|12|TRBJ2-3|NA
TGTGCCAGCAGCGGGGGGGGGGATACGCAGTATTTT
CASSGGGDTQYF
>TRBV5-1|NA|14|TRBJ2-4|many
TGCGCCAGCAGCTGGGGTGGGGGCAAAAACATTCAGTACTTC
CASSWGGGKNIQYF
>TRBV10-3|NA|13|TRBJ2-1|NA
TGTGCCGTCAGTACGGGACCTAACAATGAGCAGCTCTTC
CAVSTGPNNEQLF
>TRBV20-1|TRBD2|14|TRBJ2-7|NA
TGCAGTGCTAGACCGGGGAGGGACTCCTACGAGCAGTACTTC
CSARPGRDSYEQYF
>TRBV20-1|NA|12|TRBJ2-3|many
TGCAGTGCTAGCCAGGACACAGATACGCAGTATTTT
CSASQDTDTQYF
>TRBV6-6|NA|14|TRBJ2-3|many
TGTGCCAGCATTCGGTCTGAGGGGCCAGATACGCAGTATTTT
CASIRSEGPDTQYF
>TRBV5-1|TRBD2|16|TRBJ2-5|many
TGCGCCAGCAGCATGGGACTAGCGGGAGGGCCAGAGACCCAGTACTTC
CASSMGLAGGPETQYF
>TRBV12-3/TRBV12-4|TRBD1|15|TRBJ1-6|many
TGTGCCAGCAGTCAACAGGGGGCCTGGAATTCACCCCTCCACTTT
CASSQQGAWNSPLHF
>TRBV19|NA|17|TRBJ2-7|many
TGTGCCAGTAGTATAGGGGGGACACCTCCTATTACCTACGAGCAGTACTTC
CASSIGGTPPITYEQYF
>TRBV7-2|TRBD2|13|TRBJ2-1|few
TGTGCCAGCAGCCTACCGACTAGCGATGAGCAGTTCTTC
CASSLPTSDEQFF
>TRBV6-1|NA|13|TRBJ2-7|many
TGTGCCAGCAGTGAAGACTGGAGCTACGAGCAGTACTTC
CASSEDWSYEQYF
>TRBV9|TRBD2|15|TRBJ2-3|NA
TGTGCCAGCAGCGTAGCCGGGAGGCTCACAGATACGCAGTATTTT
CASSVAGRLTDTQYF
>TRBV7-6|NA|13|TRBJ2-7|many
NA
CASSTSDFYEQYF
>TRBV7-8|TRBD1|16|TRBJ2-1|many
TGTGCCAGCAGCTTACGGGACAGGGGTCTATACAATGAGCAGTTCTTC
CASSLRDRGLYNEQFF
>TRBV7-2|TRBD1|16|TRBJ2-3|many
TGTGCCAGCAGCTTACGGACAGGGGGGTACACAGATACGCAGTATTTT
CASSLRTGGYTDTQYF
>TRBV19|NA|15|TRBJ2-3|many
TGTGCCAGTATCCCCCCGGGGGCTGACTTAGCTACGCAGTATTTT
CASIPPGADLATQYF
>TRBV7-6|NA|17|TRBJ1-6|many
TGTGCCAGCAGCTTAGGTGGCCACCCAAAACCCAATTCACCCCTCCACTTT
CASSLGGHPKPNSPLHF
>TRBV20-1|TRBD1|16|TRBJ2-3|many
TGCAGTGCTAACACCGGGACAGGGGTCTCCACAGATACGCAGTATTTT
CSANTGTGVSTDTQYF
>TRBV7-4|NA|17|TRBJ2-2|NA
TGTGCCAGCACCCTAAATGGGTATATGGCTTACACCGGGGAGCTGTTTTTT
CASTLNGYMAYTGELFF
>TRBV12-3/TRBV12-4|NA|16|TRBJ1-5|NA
TGTGCCAGCAGTTCCTATCGAGACAGGTGGCAACCGCCCCAGCATTTT
CASSSYRDRWQPPQHF
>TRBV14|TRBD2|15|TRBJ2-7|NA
TGTGCCAGCAGCCCCGGACTAGCGGGAACCTACGAGCAGTACTTC
CASSPGLAGTYEQYF
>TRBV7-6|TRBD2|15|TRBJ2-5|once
TGTGCCAGCAGCTTTCACCCGGGGGGAGGGAAGACCCAGTACTTC
CASSFHPGGGKTQYF
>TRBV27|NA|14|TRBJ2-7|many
TGTGCCAGCAGTTCCCGGGACACTCCTTTCGAGCAGTACTTC
CASSSRDTPFEQYF
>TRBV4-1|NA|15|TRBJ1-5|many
TGCGCCAGCAGCCAAGAATCGTATAGCAATCAGCCCCAGCATTTT
CASSQESYSNQPQHF
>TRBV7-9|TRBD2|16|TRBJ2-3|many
TGTGCCAGCAGCTTAGTTCCTAGCGGGGGGACAGATACGCAGTATTTT
CASSLVPSGGTDTQYF
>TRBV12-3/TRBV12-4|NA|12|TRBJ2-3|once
TGTGCCAGCAGCAGGACGGGGGATACGCAGTATTTT
CASSRTGDTQYF
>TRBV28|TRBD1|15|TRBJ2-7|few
TGTGCCAGCAGCCCCCGAGCGACAGGGGGCGGGGAGCAGTACTTC
CASSPRATGGGEQYF
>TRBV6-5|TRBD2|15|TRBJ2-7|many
TGTGCCAGCAGTTCCCACGGACTAGCGGGGGGTGAGCAGTACTTC
CASSSHGLAGGEQYF
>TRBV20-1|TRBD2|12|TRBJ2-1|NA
TGCAGTGCACCTCGCCCGACTAGCGGGAGGTTCTTC
CSAPRPTSGRFF
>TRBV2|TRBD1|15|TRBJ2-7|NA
TGTGCCAGCAGTGTGGACAGGGGGCCGACCTACGAGCAGTACTTC
CASSVDRGPTYEQYF
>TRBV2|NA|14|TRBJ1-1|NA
TGTGCCAGCAAAGCTTTCTCTGGAAACACTGAAGCTTTCTTT
CASKAFSGNTEAFF
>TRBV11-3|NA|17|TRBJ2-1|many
TGTGCCAGCAGCTTAGGAGAGGGAAGTTCGGGTAACAATGAGCAGTTCTTC
CASSLGEGSSGNNEQFF
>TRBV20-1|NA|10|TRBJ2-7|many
TGCAGTGCTAGAGGATACGAGCAGTACTTC
CSARGYEQYF
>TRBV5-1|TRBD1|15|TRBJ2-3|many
TGCGCCAGCAGATACTTGGGACAGAGCACAGATACGCAGTATTTT
CASRYLGQSTDTQYF
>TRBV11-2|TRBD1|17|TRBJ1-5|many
TGTGCCAGCAGCTTAGATGGCGGGACAGGGTCAGGTCAGCCCCAGCATTTT
CASSLDGGTGSGQPQHF
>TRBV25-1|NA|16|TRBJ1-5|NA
TGTGCCAGCGGACCCGCCAGGGCAGCTGGCAATCAGCCCAAGCATTTT
CASGPARAAGNQPKHF
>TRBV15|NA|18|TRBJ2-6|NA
TGTGCCGCCAGCAGCTTGGTGGGCGAGAACTCTGGGGCCAACGTCCTGACTTTC
CAASSLVGENSGANVLTF
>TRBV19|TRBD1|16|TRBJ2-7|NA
TGTGCCAGTAGTTACGGACAGGGGGCCTCCACCTACGAGCAGTACTTC
CASSYGQGASTYEQYF
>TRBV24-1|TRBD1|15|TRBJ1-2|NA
TGTGCCACCAGTGATTCCCGACAGGGGGCCTATGGCTACACCTTC
CATSDSRQGAYGYTF
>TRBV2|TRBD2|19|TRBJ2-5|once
TGTGCCAGCAGTGAAGCCCTCGCGTTGGAAGCGGGAGTTGTAGAGACCCAGTACTTC
CASSEALALEAGVVETQYF
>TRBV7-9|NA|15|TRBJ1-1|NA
TGTGCCAGCAGCTCCCCACAGGGCCCTACGACTGAAGCTTTCTTT
CASSSPQGPTTEAFF
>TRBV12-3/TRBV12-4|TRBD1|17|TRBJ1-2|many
TGTGCCAGCAGTCCCCTGAGGACAGGCGGTTTTTCGGATGGCTACACCTTC
CASSPLRTGGFSDGYTF
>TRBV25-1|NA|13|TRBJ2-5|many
TGTGCCAGCAGTGAAATCGGGGGAGAGACCCAGTACTTC
CASSEIGGETQYF
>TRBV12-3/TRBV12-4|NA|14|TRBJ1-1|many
TGTGCCAGCAGTTTGGAGGCTCTGAACTTTGAAGCTTTCTTT
CASSLEALNFEAFF
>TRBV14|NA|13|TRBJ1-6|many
TGTGCCAGCAGCCTTACAGTTAATTCACCCCTCCACTTT
CASSLTVNSPLHF
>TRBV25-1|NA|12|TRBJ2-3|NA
TGTGCCAGCAGCACAGGGGGGGATACGCAGTGTTTT
CASSTGGDTQCF